This TCR beta chain comes out of a study of cytomegalovirus exposure and HLA in healthy donors. Primers included in the PCR were 60 Vbeta and 13 Jbeta primers. Produced via immunoSEQ multiplex PCR; TCRdb's table is partial and in-frame only. The sample table includes 140,000 or so clones. This CDR3 comprises 11 residues. Germline CDR1 is SNHLY and CDR2 is FYNNEI. Trimming pared 7 bases from V and 3 bases from J, leaving 6 bases between. This clonotype was sampled from a male donor in good health and CMV-seronegative. Sequencing input: PBMCs. The genes are TRBV2 and TRBJ2-5; D gene unclear. The CDR3 DNA reads TGTGCCAGCACTTCGGAAGAGACCCAGTACTTC. It is translated as CASTSEETQYF.